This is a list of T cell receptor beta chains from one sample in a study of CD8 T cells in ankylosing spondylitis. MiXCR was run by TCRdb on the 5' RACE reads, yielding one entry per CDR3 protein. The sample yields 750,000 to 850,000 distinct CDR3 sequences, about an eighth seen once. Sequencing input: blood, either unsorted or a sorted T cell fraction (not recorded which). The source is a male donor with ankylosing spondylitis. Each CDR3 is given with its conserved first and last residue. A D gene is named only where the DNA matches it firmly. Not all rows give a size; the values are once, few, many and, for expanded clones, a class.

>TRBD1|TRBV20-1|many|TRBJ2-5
TGCAGTGCTACATCCCGGAGAAAGACAGGGGGGGAGACCCAGTACTTC
CSATSRRKTGGETQYF
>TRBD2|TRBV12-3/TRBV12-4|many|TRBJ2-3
TGTGCCAGCAGTTTAAGGGTAGCGGGGGGGCTCGCAGATACGCAGTATTTT
CASSLRVAGGLADTQYF
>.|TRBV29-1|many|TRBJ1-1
TGCAGCGTTGAAGCAGGGAGCACTGAAGCTTTCTTT
CSVEAGSTEAFF
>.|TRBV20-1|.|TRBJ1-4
TGCAGTGCTAGGATCAGACGGCGGAGTGAAAAACTGTTTTTT
CSARIRRRSEKLFF
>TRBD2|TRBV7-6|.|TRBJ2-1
TGTGCCAGCAGCTTAGCGCTGAGCGGGGGGGCGTATGAGCAGTTCTTC
CASSLALSGGAYEQFF
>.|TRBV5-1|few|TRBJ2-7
TGCGCCAGCAGCTTGCGTGCCACAACACCCTACGAGCAGTACTTC
CASSLRATTPYEQYF
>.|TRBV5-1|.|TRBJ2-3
TGCGCCAGCAGCTCGCAGGGTAAAGCAGATACGCAGTATTTT
CASSSQGKADTQYF
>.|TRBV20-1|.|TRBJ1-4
TGCAGTGCTAGAGATCGTAGGGTGGATGAAAAACTGTTTTTT
CSARDRRVDEKLFF
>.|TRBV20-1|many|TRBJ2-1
TGCAGTGCTAGGGTGATGGGGGGCGGAGTAGAAGGTTGGAATGAGCAGTTCTTC
CSARVMGGGVEGWNEQFF
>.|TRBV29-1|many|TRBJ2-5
TGCAGCGTTTTATCCGGGGGAACCCAGTACTTC
CSVLSGGTQYF